This T cell receptor beta chain was sequenced in a study of Tregs in tolerant kidney transplant recipients. Details on this clone: Its target is not known.

Thawed PBMCs were FACS-sorted into unstimulated CD4+CD25+CD127- regulatory T cells, CD4+CD25- non-regulatory cells, CD4 and CD8 cells. This CDR3 has 14 amino acids. V lost 4 bases to trimming and J lost 3 bases; unmatched junction nucleotides: 6. Germline V lookup: CDR1 GTSNPN, CDR2 SVGIG (reference sequence). Repertoires were generated with immunoSEQ multiplex PCR, while TCRdb's copy carries only in-frame clones and drops some. The data hold roughly 250,000 clones, with approximately 83% observed a single time. The study's findings and limits: Biological reproducibility was not directly addressed in this study. Findings come from small patient numbers and require larger validation. The most relevant donor-specific Treg TCRbeta repertoire apparently came from expansion with activated donor B cells.

This TCR came from a human donor in good health. This chain uses TRBV30 with TRBJ1-5; TRBD1 matches at 7 bases. Specimen: CD4+ T cells from blood. The CDR3 loop is CAWNRGDVNQPQHF. In nucleotides, the CDR3 is TGTGCCTGGAACAGGGGCGACGTCAATCAGCCCCAGCATTTT.